This T cell receptor (beta chain) is drawn from a study of T cell responses to AZD1222 COVID-19 vaccine. The study's findings and limits: Donors were mostly white British, more females; clonal diversity possibly underestimated.

The assay was immunoSEQ multiplex PCR, and TCRdb's table has in-frame clones only and misses some. The sample includes roughly 250,000 clones, about 92% of them seen just once. With regard to this clone: Its target is not known.

The CDR3 consists of 14 residues. V lost 4 bases and J lost 5, with 11 bases in between. In germline, CDR1 is SNHLY, CDR2 FYNNEI. The clonotype was recovered from an adult in good health. The gene calls are TRBV2 and TRBJ1-4; D perhaps matches TRBD1 (6 bases). The sample consisted of peripheral blood, taken on day 0 of AZD1222 vaccination. The CDR3 nucleotides read TGTGCCAGCAGTGTACAGGGACGGAATGAAAAACTGTTTTTT. This codes for CASSVQGRNEKLFF.